The present T cell receptor beta chain was sequenced within a study of spatial heterogeneity in lung cancer. Individual TCR cDNA molecules each bore their own unique molecular identifier. Each CDR3 protein is one row after TCRdb ran MiXCR on the 5' RACE reads. The profile shows about 3,400 distinct CDR3 sequences, about 6% of them singletons. This CDR3 region has 13 residues. Trimming removed 7 bases from V and 4 bases from J, with 10 bases in between. Germline V gene lookup returns CDR1 MNHNY and CDR2 SVGAGI (reference sequence). As concerns this clonotype: Antigen specificity is unknown.

Findings and limits, study-wide: Expanded intratumoral alpha and beta TCR counts tracked tumor mutation counts.

Indicated time point: sample taken at primary tumor resection. The TCR sequence derives from a female donor with early-stage non-small cell lung cancer. This specimen consisted of lung tumor tissue, obtained at surgery. The genes are TRBV6-6 and TRBJ2-2, with TRBD1 as a possible D gene (7 bases). This chain's CDR3 is CASIQGGTGELFF. The CDR3 region has the DNA TGTGCCAGCATTCAGGGGGGCACCGGGGAGCTGTTTTTT.